These 21 T cell receptor beta chains originate from one sample sequenced in a study of blood T cell repertoires in COVID-19. Measured with immunoSEQ multiplex PCR; TCRdb has only the in-frame clones, and not every one. The table includes about 250,000 clones, roughly 80% detected once. Sequencing input: peripheral blood. All receptors come from an elderly man with acute or convalescent COVID-19.

The V gene is TRBV6-1, the J gene TRBJ2-7; TRBD2 is a possible D gene (6 bases). The CDR3 is 17 amino acids. Germline loops: CDR1 MNHNS, CDR2 SASEGT. Trimming shortened V by 3 bases and J by 2 bases, and 20 bases separated the two germline ends. This chain's CDR3 is CASSESLGGAKTYEQYF. CDR3 sequence (DNA): TGTGCCAGCAGTGAGTCCCTCGGAGGGGCCAAAACCTACGAGCAGTACTTC.

This clone was picked up a small number of times. This chain links TRBV5-6 with TRBJ1-1; D is uncertain. The V and J ends lost 3 bases and 0 bases respectively, with 6 bases between them. The CDR3 is 13 residues long. Germline V gene data show CDR1 as SGHDT and CDR2 as YYEEEE. CDR3 sequence: CASSSGMNTEAFF. CDR3 coding DNA: TGTGCCAGCAGCTCGGGAATGAACACTGAAGCTTTCTTT.

About this clone itself: A junction boundary mismatches the germline segment, possibly from a read error. The gene calls are TRBV5-4 and TRBJ1-1; TRBD1 matches 8 bases. CDR1 SGHNT and CDR2 YYREEE come from the germline V gene (reference sequence). The CDR3 length is 15 residues. The CDR3 loop is CASSLGMRQGPGSPF. CDR3 DNA sequence: TGTGCCAGCAGCTTGGGCATGAGACAGGGGCCGGGATCTCCGTTT.

The rearrangement joins TRBV29-1 to TRBJ1-1; no clear D gene. Germline V lookup: CDR1 SQVTM, CDR2 ANQGSEA. This CDR3 has 12 amino acids. Trimming stripped 7 bases from V and 3 bases from J, with 12 bases between. This CDR3 is CSAGRWDTEAFF. The CDR3 bases are TGCAGCGCTGGGAGATGGGACACTGAAGCTTTCTTT.

The chain uses TRBV5-1 and TRBJ2-7; D ambiguous. V was pared by 0 bases and J by 6 bases, with 10 bases between. Germline V gene lookup returns CDR1 SGHRS and CDR2 YFSETQ. The CDR3 length is 13 residues. CDR3 sequence (DNA): TGCGCCAGCAGCTTGGGACAACGAAGCGAGCAGTACTTC. Translated, it gives CASSLGQRSEQYF.

The V and J genes are TRBV20-1 and TRBJ2-5; 12 bases match TRBD2. Germline V gene lookup returns CDR1 DFQATT and CDR2 SNEGSKA (reference sequence). The CDR3 is 15 amino acids. J lost 2 bases, V lost 3 bases, and 4 bases had no gene match. The CDR3 bases are TGCAGTGCTAGTCGCGGACTAGCGGGGCAAGAGACCCAGTACTTC. Residues: CSASRGLAGQETQYF.

As regards this clone: Other DNA sequences in the same sample also yield this CDR3. The V gene is TRBV14, the J gene TRBJ1-1, with D tentatively TRBD1 (5 bases). Germline V gene data show CDR1 as SGHDN and CDR2 as FVKESK. V lost 6 bases and J 1 base, leaving 9 bases between the germline ends. This CDR3 has 13 amino acids. CDR3 amino acids: CASSVGGNTEAFF. CDR3 bases: TGTGCCAGCAGTGTCGGGGGGAACACTGAAGCTTTCTTT.

CDR3 DNA: TGTGCCAGCAGTTCCGGATCAGGTCACCAGTACTTC. Its protein is CASSSGSGHQYF. The chain employs TRBV12-3 or TRBV12-4 and TRBJ2-5; no clear D gene. V lost 4 bases and J 10 bases, leaving 13 bases between the germline ends. The CDR3 covers 12 residues.

The chain links TRBV29-1 to TRBJ2-1; 8 bases agree with TRBD2. Germline loops: CDR1 SQVTM, CDR2 ANQGSEA. Germline trimming cut 4 bases from V and 9 bases from J; bases unmatched to any gene: 8. This CDR3 contains 13 residues. Here the CDR3 reads CSVGSGGPGEQFF. For the CDR3, the DNA is TGCAGCGTTGGTTCGGGAGGGCCAGGTGAGCAGTTCTTC.

This clone was seen once. CDR3 DNA: TGTGCCAGCAGCTTGAGGGGACAGAATCAGCCCCAGCATTTT. It yields the protein CASSLRGQNQPQHF. The V gene is TRBV5-6, the J gene TRBJ1-5; TRBD1 matches at 7 bases. The junction had 2 bases not matched to a gene; V was cut back by 1 base and J by 4 bases. The CDR3 consists of 14 residues. The germline V gene has CDR1 SGHDT and CDR2 YYEEEE.

This clone has only one observation. The V call is TRBV6-5, the J call TRBJ1-1, with D maybe TRBD1 (6 bases). V was pared by 7 bases and J by 5 bases, with 20 bases between. The CDR3 length is 15 residues. The germline CDR1 and CDR2 sequences are MNHEY and SVGAGI. Here the CDR3 reads CASISSTTGITEAFF. CDR3 bases: TGTGCCAGCATTTCTTCCACCACAGGGATTACTGAAGCTTTCTTT.

The chain is built from TRBV25-1 and TRBJ2-5, with D possibly TRBD1 on 6 matching bases. CDR3 size: 17 residues. V was trimmed by 5 bases and J by 4 bases, leaving 23 bases between them. From germline, CDR1 is MGHDK and CDR2 SYGVNS. CDR3 loop: CASSPLQGPTSGETQYF. The CDR3 DNA sequence: TGTGCCAGCAGTCCTCTACAGGGACCCACTTCGGGAGAGACCCAGTACTTC.

The chain carries TRBV11-3 and TRBJ1-5; D gene ambiguous. This CDR3 has 13 amino acids. CDR1 is SGHNT, CDR2 YENEEA, per germline. V lost 0 bases, J lost 4 bases, and 4 bases lay in between. The CDR3 region is CASSLDNNQPQHF. The CDR3 bases are TGTGCCAGCAGCTTAGATAATAATCAGCCCCAGCATTTT.

The chain recombines TRBV5-1 with TRBJ2-3; D not certain. V lost 0 bases, J lost 0 bases, and 8 bases lay in between. From germline, CDR1 is SGHRS and CDR2 YFSETQ. The CDR3 totals 15 residues. In nucleotides, the CDR3 is TGCGCCAGCAGCTTGGAGGCAGGTAGCACAGATACGCAGTATTTT. Translated, it gives CASSLEAGSTDTQYF. Full variable domain (remainder filled in from reference TRBV5-1 and TRBJ2-3): KAGVTQTPRYLIKTRGQQVTLSCSPISGHRSVSWYQQTPGQGLQFLFEYFSETQRNKGNFPGRFSGRQFSNSRSEMNVSTLELGDSALYLCASSLEAGSTDTQYFGPGTRLTVL.

The chain joins TRBV2 to TRBJ1-5; perhaps TRBD1 as D (5 bases). The CDR3 contains 16 residues. V lost 2 bases, J lost 3 bases, and 14 bases lay in between. The germline CDR1 and CDR2 sequences are SNHLY and FYNNEI. CDR3 DNA: TGTGCCAGCAGTGAACAGGGACTCCGTCCCAATCAGCCCCAGCATTTT. This codes for CASSEQGLRPNQPQHF.

The CDR3 region has the DNA TGCAGTGCTATTTCCTCCCGGGTGGCTTTCTTT. It yields the protein CSAISSRVAFF. The rearrangement uses TRBV20-1 and TRBJ1-1; D uncertain. This CDR3 is 11 amino acids long. CDR1 is DFQATT and CDR2 is SNEGSKA in the germline V gene (reference sequence). V was trimmed by 4 bases and J by 11 bases, leaving 14 bases between them.

This CDR3 is CASSLQGRANTGELFF. DNA of the CDR3: TGTGCCAGCAGCTTACAGGGGAGGGCGAACACCGGGGAGCTGTTTTTT. V gene TRBV7-3 combines with J gene TRBJ2-2, with D possibly being TRBD2 (7 bases). With 2 bases removed from V and 0 bases from J, the gap between germline ends came to 10 bases. Germline V gene data show CDR1 as SGHTA and CDR2 as FQGTGA. This CDR3 has 16 residues.

The J gene is TRBJ1-4, the V gene TRBV2, with D possibly TRBD1 on 5 matching bases. In germline, CDR1 is SNHLY, CDR2 FYNNEI. This CDR3 is 16 amino acids long. V lost 3 bases to trimming and J lost 11 bases, with 22 bases between them. The CDR3 is CASSDQQTAPGGKLFF. In DNA form, the CDR3 reads TGTGCCAGCAGTGATCAGCAGACAGCCCCTGGGGGGAAACTGTTTTTT.

This clone was counted between two and nine times. This chain joins TRBV19 and TRBJ1-2; possibly TRBD1 for D (6 bases). V lost 3 bases and J lost 1, with 12 bases in between. CDR1 and CDR2 from the germline V gene are LNHDA and SQIVND (reference sequence). CDR3 length equals 15 residues. The CDR3 DNA reads TGTGCCAGTAGTATTTCAGGGGCGATTAACTATGGCTACACCTTC. Protein sequence: CASSISGAINYGYTF. The full variable domain, completed using reference TRBV19 and TRBJ1-2, is DGGITQSPKYLFRKEGQNVTLSCEQNLNHDAMYWYRQDPGQGLRLIYYSQIVNDFQKGDIAEGYSVSREKKESFPLTVTSAQKNPTAFYLCASSISGAINYGYTFGSGTRLTVV.

This clone was detected once. This chain uses TRBV3-1 (or the pseudogene TRBV3-2) with TRBJ2-6; D remains unclear. V was shortened by 0 bases and J by 4 bases, with 4 bases between the two germline ends. Germline CDR1 LGHDT, CDR2 YNNKEL (reference sequence). CDR3 size: 14 residues. The CDR3 is CASSQDKGANVLTF. The CDR3 DNA follows: TGTGCCAGCAGCCAAGATAAAGGGGCCAACGTCCTGACTTTC.

The chain has TRBV6-5 and TRBJ1-6, with 7 nucleotides matching TRBD1. V gave up 8 bases and J gave up 7 bases; unmatched junction bases: 8. This CDR3 is 14 amino acids long. Germline V gene lookup returns CDR1 MNHEY and CDR2 SVGAGI. CDR3 sequence: CASQRDRVNSPLHF. The DNA of the CDR3 is TGTGCCAGCCAGAGGGACAGAGTGAATTCACCCCTCCACTTT.